This T cell receptor (beta chain) was identified in a study of cytomegalovirus exposure and HLA in healthy donors. Looked up from germline, CDR1 is SGHVS and CDR2 is FNYEAQ. Trimming cost V 8 bases and J 5 bases; bases outside gene matches: 8. CDR3 length: 14 residues. Researchers ran the PCR with 60 Vbeta and 13 Jbeta primers. The method was immunoSEQ multiplex PCR; TCRdb's version includes in-frame clones alone and lacks a portion of them. The sample has 150,000 to 200,000 clones, just over 70% seen once. In its sample, this clone was seen a few times. This clonotype was obtained from a human donor in good health. The rearrangement uses TRBV7-6 and TRBJ2-3, with TRBD2 identical over 9 bases. Specimen: PBMCs. The CDR3 nucleotides are TGTGCCAGCGCGCCTAGCGGGGTCGGAGATACGCAGTATTTT. Residues: CASAPSGVGDTQYF.